Each of the 8 T cell receptor beta chains below was sequenced from the same sample in a study of blood T cell repertoires in COVID-19. TCRdb's copy holds only in-frame clones and misses some; the assay was immunoSEQ multiplex PCR. The table records 250,000 to 300,000 clones, about nine tenths of them present only once. The sample consisted of peripheral blood. These receptors all come from a woman aged 45-59 years who had recovered from COVID-19.

V gene TRBV24-1 combines with J gene TRBJ1-4, with a tentative D call TRBD1 (6 bases). Deletions cut 1 base from V and 0 bases from J, with 14 bases between. The CDR3 is 18 residues long. Germline CDR1 reads KGHDR; CDR2 reads SFDVKD. The chain's CDR3 is CATSDFMASGATNEKLFF. Here the CDR3 DNA reads TGTGCCACCAGTGATTTTATGGCCTCAGGGGCAACTAATGAAAAACTGTTTTTT.

The gene calls are TRBV7-2 and TRBJ2-1; possibly TRBD1 for D (6 bases). The V and J ends lost 2 bases and 14 bases respectively, with 19 bases between them. The CDR3 is 14 residues long. Germline V gene lookup returns CDR1 SGHTA and CDR2 FQGNSA. In DNA, the CDR3 is TGTGCCAGCAGCTTAATGGACAGTTCTCGTCTGGAGTTCTTC. Residues: CASSLMDSSRLEFF. Full variable domain (rest looked up from reference TRBV7-2 and TRBJ2-1): GAGVSQSPSNKVTEKGKDVELRCDPISGHTALYWYRQSLGQGLEFLIYFQGNSAPDKSGLPSDRFSAERTGGSVSTLTIQRTQQEDSAVYLCASSLMDSSRLEFFGPGTRLTVL.

The chain has TRBV6-2 or TRBV6-3 and TRBJ2-3, with 8 bases matching TRBD2. The V segment lost 4 bases and the J segment 6 bases; nucleotides outside the gene matches: 12. Germline CDR1 is MNHEY and CDR2 is SVGEGT. The CDR3 runs 16 residues. CDR3 sequence (DNA): TGTGCCAGCAGTTCTCCGCGGGGGGACCGGGGGGATACGCAGTATTTT. Its translation is CASSSPRGDRGDTQYF.

The CDR3 region is CASSQDLTFYEQYF. CDR3 sequence (DNA): TGCGCCAGCAGCCAAGATCTTACATTTTACGAGCAGTACTTC. This chain uses TRBV4-3 with TRBJ2-7; no definite D call. Trimming pared 0 bases from V and 4 bases from J, leaving 10 bases between. The CDR3 sequence is 14 residues long. Germline V lookup: CDR1 LGHNA, CDR2 YSLEER.

This chain links TRBV3-1 (or the pseudogene TRBV3-2) with TRBJ2-7, with 8 bases identical to TRBD2. Losses at the gene ends were 2 bases for V and 0 bases for J; bases not matched to a gene: 9. Germline V lookup: CDR1 LGHDT, CDR2 YNNKEL (reference sequence). The CDR3 consists of 17 residues. This CDR3 is CASSQFGKRGGSYEQYF. Written as DNA, the CDR3 is TGTGCCAGCAGCCAATTCGGCAAACGGGGGGGCTCCTACGAGCAGTACTTC.

This sequence joins TRBV5-1 and TRBJ1-2; no clear D. Germline-derived CDR1 and CDR2 are SGHRS and YFSETQ. Trimming removed 4 bases from V and 3 bases from J, with 13 bases in between. The CDR3 spans 14 residues. The CDR3 DNA reads TGCGCCAGCAGCCCGCTCGGCGGGGACTATGGCTACACCTTC. This gives the protein CASSPLGGDYGYTF. Supplemented by reference TRBV5-1 and TRBJ1-2, the full variable domain reads KAGVTQTPRYLIKTRGQQVTLSCSPISGHRSVSWYQQTPGQGLQFLFEYFSETQRNKGNFPGRFSGRQFSNSRSEMNVSTLELGDSALYLCASSPLGGDYGYTFGSGTRLTVV.

The chain combines TRBV7-2 with TRBJ2-7; D unresolved. The V end was cut by 0 bases, the J end by 1 base, with 7 bases between. Germline CDR1 reads SGHTA; CDR2 reads FQGNSA. CDR3 length: 14 amino acids. The CDR3 loop is CASSLAWLSYEQYF. The CDR3 DNA reads as TGTGCCAGCAGCTTAGCGTGGCTTTCCTACGAGCAGTACTTC.

This chain links TRBV13 with TRBJ1-1; 8 positions match TRBD1. The CDR3 consists of 15 residues. Germline loops: CDR1 PRHDT, CDR2 FYEKMQ (reference sequence). J gave up 1 base and V 4 bases, and 5 bases lay outside the gene matches. The CDR3 spells CASSSAGTGNTEAFF. In nucleotides, the CDR3 is TGTGCCAGCAGCTCGGCCGGGACAGGGAACACTGAAGCTTTCTTT.